These T cell receptor beta chains were read from a single sample in a study of cytomegalovirus exposure and HLA in healthy donors. Generated by immunoSEQ multiplex PCR, the TCRdb table keeps only in-frame clones and is missing some. The data contain approximately 110,000 clones, around 77% of them singletons. The sample was PBMCs. Receptor source: a woman between 40 and 55 years old in good health and CMV-seropositive. CDR3s include the opening cysteine and the closing phenylalanine or tryptophan.

V: TRBV5-6
CDR3: CASSDGRGWTEAFF

V: TRBV30
CDR3: CAWRDRVGEKLFF

V: TRBV6-1
CDR3: CASSDWRLAGGHRTDTQYF

V: TRBV28
CDR3: CASSLKLMNTEAFF

V: TRBV2
CDR3: CASSDMGGSYGYTF

V: TRBV9
CDR3: CASSVGTGGNEQFF

V: TRBV11-2
CDR3: CASSLVAGYEQYF

V: TRBV5-1
CDR3: CASSASGQDYNEQFF

V: TRBV6-1
CDR3: CASSDRQGSYNEQFF

V: TRBV9
CDR3: CASSVSAGEVGTQYF

V: TRBV9
CDR3: CASSVYRDSDYEQYF

V: TRBV19
CDR3: CASSTAGRRGELFF

V: TRBV5-1
CDR3: CASSYIAGDDTQYF

V: TRBV5-6
CDR3: CASSLGTSGSIHEQYF

V: TRBV6-5
CDR3: CASNGRTLNTEAFF

V: TRBV2
CDR3: CASTPGGSRSYEQYF

V: TRBV4-2
CDR3: CASSPTSGGRGTGELFF

V: TRBV6-1
CDR3: CASTRDSTDTQYF

V: TRBV6-1
CDR3: CASRPVGGSKEFF

V: TRBV30
CDR3: CAWRRAQGRGHTF

V: TRBV4-1
CDR3: CASSQDPGGSYEQYF

V: TRBV30
CDR3: CAWSDTWGQQYF

V: TRBV5-1
CDR3: CASRFATGLNTEAFF

V: TRBV19
CDR3: CASKEGAGTEAFF

V: TRBV7-2
CDR3: CASSLRTSSYNEQFF

V: TRBV5-4
CDR3: CASSLGRGYGYTF

V: TRBV7-8
CDR3: CASSLAGGGYGYTF

V: TRBV5-4
CDR3: CASSSQGLVAQYF

V: TRBV6-1
CDR3: CASSEAQGGKNIQYF

V: TRBV10-2
CDR3: CASSETGRYEQYF

V: TRBV7-9
CDR3: CSSSTHSRDSQAKNIQYF

V: TRBV7-8
CDR3: CASKLALYQETQYF

V: TRBV28
CDR3: CASSYGAHDPYEQYF

V: TRBV19
CDR3: CASSIVQGRSANEKLFF

V: TRBV9
CDR3: CASSVVQGLTGELFF

V: TRBV15
CDR3: CATSLGGNSYEQYF

V: TRBV7-9
CDR3: CASSLGRFSYNEQFF

V: TRBV7-9
CDR3: CASSRGQETQYF

V: TRBV7-9
CDR3: CASTGNGVYEQYF

V: TRBV6-4
CDR3: CASSDSRSSGNTIYF

V: TRBV28
CDR3: CASSLLGGGTEAFF

V: TRBV6-5
CDR3: CASSYSLQGRDTQYF

V: TRBV11-2
CDR3: CASSLFGTSGTYEQYF

V: TRBV2
CDR3: CASSSYSQETQYF

V: TRBV2
CDR3: CASSEDSGRVNEQFF